The entry below describes one T cell receptor (beta chain). This sample is part of a study of blood T cell repertoires in COVID-19. Study context: Nucleic acid was either cDNA or gDNA, and it came from T cells, B-cell-depleted T cells, or PBMCs.

In the original workflow: Nucleated cell number was recorded as an estimate derived from reference gene primer amplification. Data came from immunoSEQ multiplex PCR; TCRdb stores just in-frame clones and leaves some out. V and J calls and clone size follow that table, whereas D and trimming were derived from the DNA. The sample carries about 52,000 clones, about 79% recorded once. The CDR3 is 16 residues long. V lost 4 bases to trimming and J lost 5 bases; unmatched junction nucleotides: 13. Germline V lookup: CDR1 SGHRS, CDR2 YFSETQ. Material for sequencing was peripheral blood. The source of this sequence is an elderly man with COVID-19, enrolled during active disease. The chain recombines TRBV5-1 with TRBJ2-5; 8 bases fit TRBD2. The CDR3 spells CASSAKVAGGGETQYF. CDR3 in DNA: TGCGCCAGCAGCGCAAAGGTGGCGGGAGGTGGGGAGACCCAGTACTTC.